This T cell receptor beta chain was recovered during a study of response to subunit inactivated influenza vaccine. Study observations and caveats: The authors put forward the suggestion that each seasonal influenza vaccination may bring in only a limited number of new T cells.

TCRdb passed the RT-PCR reads through MiXCR, listing each CDR3 protein once. The sample consists of 500,000 to 750,000 distinct CDR3 sequences, around 15% of them appearing once. Remarks on this clonotype: Its specificity is unknown.

This CDR3 is built from 15 residues. Deletions cut 2 bases from V and 7 bases from J, with 15 bases between. Germline V gene data show CDR1 as MNHEY and CDR2 as SVGAGI. The chain couples TRBV6-5 to TRBJ2-4; weak D call: TRBD2 (6 bases). The clonotype was recovered from a man between 45 and 60 years old who received an inactivated influenza vaccine. The starting material was PBMCs from blood, obtained less than 13 days after vaccination. CDR3: CASSYGRTGDNIQYF. Here the CDR3 DNA reads TGTGCCAGCAGTTACGGGCGCACGGGGGATAACATTCAGTACTTC.